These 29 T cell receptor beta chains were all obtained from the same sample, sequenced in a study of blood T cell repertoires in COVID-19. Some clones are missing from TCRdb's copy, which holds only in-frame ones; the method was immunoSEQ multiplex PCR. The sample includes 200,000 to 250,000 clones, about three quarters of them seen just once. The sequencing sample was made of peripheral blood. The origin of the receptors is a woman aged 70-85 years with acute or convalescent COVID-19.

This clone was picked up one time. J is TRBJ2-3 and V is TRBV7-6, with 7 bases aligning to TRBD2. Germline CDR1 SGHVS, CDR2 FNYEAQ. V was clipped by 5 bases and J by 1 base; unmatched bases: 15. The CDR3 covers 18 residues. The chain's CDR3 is CASSPNAWGGTRTDTQYF. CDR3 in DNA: TGTGCCAGCAGCCCCAATGCTTGGGGGGGTACTCGCACAGATACGCAGTATTTT.

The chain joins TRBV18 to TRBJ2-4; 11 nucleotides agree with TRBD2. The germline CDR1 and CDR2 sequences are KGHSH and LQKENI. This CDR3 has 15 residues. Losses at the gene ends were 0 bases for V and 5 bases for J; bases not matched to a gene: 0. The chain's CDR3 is CASSPPGLAENIQYF. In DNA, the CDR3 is TGTGCCAGCTCACCACCGGGACTAGCGGAAAACATTCAGTACTTC.

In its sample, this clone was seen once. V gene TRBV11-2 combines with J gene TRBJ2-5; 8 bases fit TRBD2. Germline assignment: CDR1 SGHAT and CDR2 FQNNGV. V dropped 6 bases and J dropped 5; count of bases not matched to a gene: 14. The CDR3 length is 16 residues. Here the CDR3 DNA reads TGTGCCAGCAGTCCTCTAGCACGGGGGGGCCGCGAGACCCAGTACTTC. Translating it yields CASSPLARGGRETQYF.

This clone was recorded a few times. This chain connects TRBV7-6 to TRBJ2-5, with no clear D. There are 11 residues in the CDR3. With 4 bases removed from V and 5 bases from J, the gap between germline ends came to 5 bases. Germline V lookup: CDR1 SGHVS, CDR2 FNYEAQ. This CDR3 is CASSSYETQYF. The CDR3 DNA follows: TGTGCCAGCAGCTCGTATGAGACCCAGTACTTC.

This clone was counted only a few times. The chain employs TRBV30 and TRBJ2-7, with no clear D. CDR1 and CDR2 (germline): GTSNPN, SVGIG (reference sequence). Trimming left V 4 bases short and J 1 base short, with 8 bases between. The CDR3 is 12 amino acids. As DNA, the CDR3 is TGTGCCTGGAATTCAGATTCCTACGAGCAGTACTTC. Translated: CAWNSDSYEQYF.

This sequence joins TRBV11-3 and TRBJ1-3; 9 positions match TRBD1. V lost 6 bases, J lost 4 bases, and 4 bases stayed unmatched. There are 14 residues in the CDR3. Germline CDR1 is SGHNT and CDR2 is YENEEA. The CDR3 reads CASSAGTGGNTIYF. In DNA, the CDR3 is TGTGCCAGCAGTGCCGGGACAGGGGGAAACACCATATATTTT. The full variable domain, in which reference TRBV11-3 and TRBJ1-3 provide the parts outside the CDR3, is EAGVVQSPRYKIIEKKQPVAFWCNPISGHNTLYWYLQNLGQGPELLIRYENEEAVDDSQLPKDRFSAERLKGVDSTLKIQPAELGDSAVYLCASSAGTGGNTIYFGEGSWLTVV.

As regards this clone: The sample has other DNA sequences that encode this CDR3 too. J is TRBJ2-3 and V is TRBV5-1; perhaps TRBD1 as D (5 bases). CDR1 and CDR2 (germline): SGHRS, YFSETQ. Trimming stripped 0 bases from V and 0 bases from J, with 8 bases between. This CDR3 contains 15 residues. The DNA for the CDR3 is TGCGCCAGCAGCTTGGGACAGACTAGCACAGATACGCAGTATTTT. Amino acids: CASSLGQTSTDTQYF.

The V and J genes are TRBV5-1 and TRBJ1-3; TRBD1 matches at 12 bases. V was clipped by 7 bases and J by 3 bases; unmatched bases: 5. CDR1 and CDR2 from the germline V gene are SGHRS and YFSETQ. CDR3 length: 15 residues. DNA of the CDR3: TGCGCCAGCGGGGGACAGGGGGCGGATGGAAACACCATATATTTT. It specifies CASGGQGADGNTIYF. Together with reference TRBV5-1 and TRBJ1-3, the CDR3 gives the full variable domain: KAGVTQTPRYLIKTRGQQVTLSCSPISGHRSVSWYQQTPGQGLQFLFEYFSETQRNKGNFPGRFSGRQFSNSRSEMNVSTLELGDSALYLCASGGQGADGNTIYFGEGSWLTVV.

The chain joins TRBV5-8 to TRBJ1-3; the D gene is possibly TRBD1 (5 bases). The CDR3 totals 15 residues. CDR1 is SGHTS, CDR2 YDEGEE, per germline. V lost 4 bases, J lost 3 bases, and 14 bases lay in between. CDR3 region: CASSPAWTFGNTIYF. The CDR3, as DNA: TGTGCCAGCAGCCCGGCTTGGACATTTGGAAACACCATATATTTT.

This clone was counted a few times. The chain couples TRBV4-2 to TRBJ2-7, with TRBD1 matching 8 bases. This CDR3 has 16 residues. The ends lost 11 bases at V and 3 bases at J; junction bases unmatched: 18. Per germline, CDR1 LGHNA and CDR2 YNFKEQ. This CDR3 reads CAPKRGQAISDYEQYV. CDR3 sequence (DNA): TGTGCCCCAAAACGGGGACAGGCCATTTCGGACTACGAGCAGTACGTC.

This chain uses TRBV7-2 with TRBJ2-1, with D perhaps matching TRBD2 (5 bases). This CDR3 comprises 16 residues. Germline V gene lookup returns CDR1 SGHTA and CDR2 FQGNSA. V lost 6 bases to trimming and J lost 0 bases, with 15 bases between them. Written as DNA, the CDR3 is TGTGCCAGCAGAAGTGGAGGCTATCCCTCCTACAATGAGCAGTTCTTC. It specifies CASRSGGYPSYNEQFF.

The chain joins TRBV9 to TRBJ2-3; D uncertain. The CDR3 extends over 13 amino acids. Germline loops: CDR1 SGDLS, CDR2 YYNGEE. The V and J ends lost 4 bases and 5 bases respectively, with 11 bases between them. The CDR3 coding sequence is TGTGCCAGCAGCCCCAGTGTAAGAGATACGCAGTATTTT. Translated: CASSPSVRDTQYF.

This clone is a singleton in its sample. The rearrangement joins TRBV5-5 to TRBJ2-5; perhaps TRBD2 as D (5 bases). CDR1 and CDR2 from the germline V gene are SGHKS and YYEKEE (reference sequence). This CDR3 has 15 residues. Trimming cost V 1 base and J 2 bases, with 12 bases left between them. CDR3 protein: CASSLSVRGQETQYF. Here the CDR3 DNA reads TGTGCCAGCAGCTTGAGTGTTCGCGGGCAAGAGACCCAGTACTTC.

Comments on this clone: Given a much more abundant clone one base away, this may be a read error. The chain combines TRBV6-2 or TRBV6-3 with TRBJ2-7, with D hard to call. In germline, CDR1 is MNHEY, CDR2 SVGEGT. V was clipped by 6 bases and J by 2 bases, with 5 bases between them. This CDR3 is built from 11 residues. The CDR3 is CASSETYEQYF. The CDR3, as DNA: TGTGCCAGCAGCGAGACCTACGAGCAGTACTTC.

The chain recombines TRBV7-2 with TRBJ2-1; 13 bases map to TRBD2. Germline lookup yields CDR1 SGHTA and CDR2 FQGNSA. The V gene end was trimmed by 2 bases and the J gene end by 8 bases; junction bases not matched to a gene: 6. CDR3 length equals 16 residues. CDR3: CASSLKTSGGGYEQFF. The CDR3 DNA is TGTGCCAGCAGCTTAAAAACTAGCGGGGGGGGATATGAGCAGTTCTTC.

The CDR3 spells CASSSQGSGGSNEQFF. CDR3 sequence (DNA): TGCGCCAGCAGCTCCCAGGGTAGCGGGGGGTCCAATGAGCAGTTCTTC. V gene TRBV5-1 combines with J gene TRBJ2-1; 10 nucleotides align to TRBD2. Per germline, CDR1 SGHRS and CDR2 YFSETQ. The CDR3 has 16 amino acids. V was clipped by 3 bases and J by 6 bases; unmatched bases: 9. Filled out from reference TRBV5-1 and TRBJ2-1, the complete variable domain reads KAGVTQTPRYLIKTRGQQVTLSCSPISGHRSVSWYQQTPGQGLQFLFEYFSETQRNKGNFPGRFSGRQFSNSRSEMNVSTLELGDSALYLCASSSQGSGGSNEQFFGPGTRLTVL.

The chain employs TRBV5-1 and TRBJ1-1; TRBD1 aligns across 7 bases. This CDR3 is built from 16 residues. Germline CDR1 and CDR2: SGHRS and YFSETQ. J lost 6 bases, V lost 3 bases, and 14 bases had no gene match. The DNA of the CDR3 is TGCGCCAGCAGCTGGGTGGGGACAGTGAAAAACGCTGAAGCTTTCTTT. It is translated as CASSWVGTVKNAEAFF.

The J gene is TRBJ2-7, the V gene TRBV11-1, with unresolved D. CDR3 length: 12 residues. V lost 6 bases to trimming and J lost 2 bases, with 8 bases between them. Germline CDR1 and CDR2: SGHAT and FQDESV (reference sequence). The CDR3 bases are TGTGCCAGCAGTTCTACGACCTACGAGCAGTACTTC. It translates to CASSSTTYEQYF.

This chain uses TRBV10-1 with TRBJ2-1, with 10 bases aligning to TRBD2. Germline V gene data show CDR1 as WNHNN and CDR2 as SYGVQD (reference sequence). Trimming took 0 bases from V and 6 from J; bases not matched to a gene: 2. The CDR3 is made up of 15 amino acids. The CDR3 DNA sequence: TGCGCCAGCAGTGAGTCTAGCGGGGGGTTCAATGAGCAGTTCTTC. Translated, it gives CASSESSGGFNEQFF.

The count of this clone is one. CDR3 residues: CARSPGSNEQFF. The CDR3 DNA reads TGTGCCCGAAGCCCGGGATCGAATGAGCAGTTCTTC. This rearrangement joins TRBV30 to TRBJ2-1, with a tentative D call TRBD2 (5 bases). Trimming shortened V by 8 bases and J by 7 bases, and 15 bases separated the two germline ends. Germline V gene sequence: CDR1 GTSNPN, CDR2 SVGIG (reference sequence). This CDR3 has 12 amino acids.

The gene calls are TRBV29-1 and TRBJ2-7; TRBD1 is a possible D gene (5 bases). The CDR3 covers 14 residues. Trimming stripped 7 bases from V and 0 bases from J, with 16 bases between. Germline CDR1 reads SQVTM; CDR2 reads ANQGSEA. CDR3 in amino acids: CSEHPDRISYEQYV. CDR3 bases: TGCAGCGAACACCCCGACAGAATCTCCTACGAGCAGTACGTC.

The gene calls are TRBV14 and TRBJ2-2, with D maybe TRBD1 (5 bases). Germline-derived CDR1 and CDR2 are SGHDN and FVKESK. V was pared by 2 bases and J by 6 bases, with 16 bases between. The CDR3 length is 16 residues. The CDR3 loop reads CASSQPGAIEAGELFF. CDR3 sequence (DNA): TGTGCCAGCAGCCAACCTGGGGCTATTGAGGCCGGGGAGCTGTTTTTT.

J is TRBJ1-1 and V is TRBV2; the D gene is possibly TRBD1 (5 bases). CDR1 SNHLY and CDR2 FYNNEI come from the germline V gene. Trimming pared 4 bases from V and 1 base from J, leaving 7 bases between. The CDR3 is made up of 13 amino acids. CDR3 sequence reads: CASSVQGNTEAFF. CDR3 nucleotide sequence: TGTGCCAGCAGTGTTCAGGGGAACACTGAAGCTTTCTTT.

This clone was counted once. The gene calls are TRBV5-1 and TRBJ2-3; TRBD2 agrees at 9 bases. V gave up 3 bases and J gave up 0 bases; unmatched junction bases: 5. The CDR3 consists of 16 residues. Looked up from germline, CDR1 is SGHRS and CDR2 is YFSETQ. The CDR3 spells CASSSNLAGSTDTQYF. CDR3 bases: TGCGCCAGCAGCTCTAACCTAGCGGGGAGCACAGATACGCAGTATTTT.

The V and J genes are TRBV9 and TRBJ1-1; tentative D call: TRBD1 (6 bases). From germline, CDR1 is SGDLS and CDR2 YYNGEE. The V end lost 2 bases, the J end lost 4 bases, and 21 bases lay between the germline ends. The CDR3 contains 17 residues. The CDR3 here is CASSVNPTYQGRTEAFF. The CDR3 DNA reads TGTGCCAGCAGCGTCAACCCCACATACCAGGGGCGCACTGAAGCTTTCTTT.

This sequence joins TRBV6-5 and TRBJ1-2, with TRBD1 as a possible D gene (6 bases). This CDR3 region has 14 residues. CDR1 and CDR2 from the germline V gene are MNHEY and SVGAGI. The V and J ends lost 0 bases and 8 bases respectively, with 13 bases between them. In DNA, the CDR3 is TGTGCCAGCAGTTACTCGCTAGGGGGTGGCGGCTACACCTTC. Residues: CASSYSLGGGGYTF.

The CDR3 nucleotides are TGTGCCAGCAGCTTACGGAGCGGGGGCACCGGGGAGCTGTTTTTT. It is translated as CASSLRSGGTGELFF. V gene TRBV7-3 combines with J gene TRBJ2-2; TRBD2 matches at 8 bases. CDR1 is SGHTA and CDR2 is FQGTGA in the germline V gene. The CDR3 sequence is 15 residues long. Losses at the gene ends were 2 bases for V and 4 bases for J; bases not matched to a gene: 3.

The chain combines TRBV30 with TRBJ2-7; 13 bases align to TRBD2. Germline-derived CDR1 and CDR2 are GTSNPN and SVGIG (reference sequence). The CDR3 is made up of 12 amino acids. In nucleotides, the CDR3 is TGTGCAACGACTAGCGGGGGGCGCGAGCAGTACTTC. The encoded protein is CATTSGGREQYF.

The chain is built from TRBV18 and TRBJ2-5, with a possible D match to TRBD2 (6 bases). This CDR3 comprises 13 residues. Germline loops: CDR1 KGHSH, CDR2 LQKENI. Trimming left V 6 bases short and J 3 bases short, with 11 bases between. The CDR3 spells CASSPAGKETQYF. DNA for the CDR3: TGTGCCAGCTCCCCCGCGGGGAAAGAGACCCAGTACTTC.